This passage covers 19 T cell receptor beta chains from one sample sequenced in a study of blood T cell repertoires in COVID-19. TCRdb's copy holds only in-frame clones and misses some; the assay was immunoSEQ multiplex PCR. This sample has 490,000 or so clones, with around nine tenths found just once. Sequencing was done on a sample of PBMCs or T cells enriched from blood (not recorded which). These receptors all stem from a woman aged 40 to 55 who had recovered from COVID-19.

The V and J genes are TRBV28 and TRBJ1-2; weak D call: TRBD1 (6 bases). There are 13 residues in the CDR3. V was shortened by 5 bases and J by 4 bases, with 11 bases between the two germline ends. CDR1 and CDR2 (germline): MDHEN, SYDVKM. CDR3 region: CASSPTGSYGYTF. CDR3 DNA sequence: TGTGCCAGCAGTCCTACAGGGTCCTATGGCTACACCTTC.

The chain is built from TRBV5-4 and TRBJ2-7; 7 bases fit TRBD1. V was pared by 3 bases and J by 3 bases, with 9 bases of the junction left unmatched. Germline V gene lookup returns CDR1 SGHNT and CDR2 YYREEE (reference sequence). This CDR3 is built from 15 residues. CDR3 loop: CASSYRGTVNYEQYF. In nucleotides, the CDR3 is TGTGCCAGCAGCTATAGGGGGACAGTAAACTACGAGCAGTACTTC.

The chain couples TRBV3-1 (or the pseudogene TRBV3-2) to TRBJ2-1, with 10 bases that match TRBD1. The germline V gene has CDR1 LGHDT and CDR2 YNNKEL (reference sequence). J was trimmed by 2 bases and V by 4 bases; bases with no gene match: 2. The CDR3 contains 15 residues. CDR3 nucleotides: TGTGCCAGCAGCCGGGGGACAGGGGCCTACAATGAGCAGTTCTTC. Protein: CASSRGTGAYNEQFF.

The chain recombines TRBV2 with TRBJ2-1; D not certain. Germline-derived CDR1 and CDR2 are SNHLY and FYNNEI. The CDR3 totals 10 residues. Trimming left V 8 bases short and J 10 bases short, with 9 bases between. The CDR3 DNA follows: TGTGCCAGCGAACCTCGGGAGCAGTTCTTC. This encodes CASEPREQFF. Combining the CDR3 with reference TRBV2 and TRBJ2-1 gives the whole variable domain EPEVTQTPSHQVTQMGQEVILRCVPISNHLYFYWYRQILGQKVEFLVSFYNNEISEKSEIFDDQFSVERPDGSNFTLKIRSTKLEDSAMYFCASEPREQFFGPGTRLTVL.

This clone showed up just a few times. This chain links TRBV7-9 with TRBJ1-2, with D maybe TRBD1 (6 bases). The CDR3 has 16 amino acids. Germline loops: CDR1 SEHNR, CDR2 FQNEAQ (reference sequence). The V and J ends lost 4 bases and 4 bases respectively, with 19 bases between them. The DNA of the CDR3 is TGTGCCAGCAGCTCCCAGGGGCCGGGGCCAATCTATGGCTACACCTTC. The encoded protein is CASSSQGPGPIYGYTF.

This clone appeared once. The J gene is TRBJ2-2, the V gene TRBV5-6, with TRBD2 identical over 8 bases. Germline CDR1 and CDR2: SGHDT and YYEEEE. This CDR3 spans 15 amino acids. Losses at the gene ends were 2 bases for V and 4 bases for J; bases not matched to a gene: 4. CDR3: CASSLGTSGTGELFF. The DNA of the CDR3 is TGTGCCAGCAGCTTAGGGACTAGTGGCACCGGGGAGCTGTTTTTT.

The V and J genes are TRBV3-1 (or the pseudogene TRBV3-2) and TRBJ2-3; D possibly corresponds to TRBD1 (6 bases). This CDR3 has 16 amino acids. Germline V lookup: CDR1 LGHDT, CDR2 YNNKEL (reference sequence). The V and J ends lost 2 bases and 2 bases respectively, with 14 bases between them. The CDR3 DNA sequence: TGTGCCAGCAGCCAAAGATCCAGGGGCGTCACAGATACGCAGTATTTT. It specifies CASSQRSRGVTDTQYF.

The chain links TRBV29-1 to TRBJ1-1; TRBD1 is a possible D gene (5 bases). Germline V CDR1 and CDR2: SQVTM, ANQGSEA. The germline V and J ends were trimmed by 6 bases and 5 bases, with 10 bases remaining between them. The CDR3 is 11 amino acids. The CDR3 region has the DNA TGCAGCGTCTTCGGGGGGACTGAAGCTTTCTTT. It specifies CSVFGGTEAFF.

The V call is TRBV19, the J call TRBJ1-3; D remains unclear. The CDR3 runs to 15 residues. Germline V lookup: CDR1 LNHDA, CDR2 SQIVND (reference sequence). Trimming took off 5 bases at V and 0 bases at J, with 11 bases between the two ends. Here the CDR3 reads CASSLWAHSGNTIYF. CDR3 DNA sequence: TGTGCCAGTAGTTTATGGGCCCACTCTGGAAACACCATATATTTT.

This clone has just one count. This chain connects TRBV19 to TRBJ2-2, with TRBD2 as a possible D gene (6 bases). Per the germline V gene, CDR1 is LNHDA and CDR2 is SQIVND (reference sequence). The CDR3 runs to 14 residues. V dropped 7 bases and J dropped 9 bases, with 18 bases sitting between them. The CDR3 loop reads CASNFRDSERELFF. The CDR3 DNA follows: TGTGCCAGTAATTTCCGGGACTCCGAGCGGGAGCTGTTTTTT.

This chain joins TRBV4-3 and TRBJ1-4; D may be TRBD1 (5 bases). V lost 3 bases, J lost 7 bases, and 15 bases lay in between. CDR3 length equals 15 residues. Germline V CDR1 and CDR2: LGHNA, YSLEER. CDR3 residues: CASSQIQGQGEKLFF. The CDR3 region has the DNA TGCGCCAGCAGCCAGATCCAGGGTCAGGGTGAAAAACTGTTTTTT.

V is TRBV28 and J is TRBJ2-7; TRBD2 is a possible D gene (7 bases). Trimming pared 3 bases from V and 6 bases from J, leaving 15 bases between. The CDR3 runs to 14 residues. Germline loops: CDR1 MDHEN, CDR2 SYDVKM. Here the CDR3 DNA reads TGTGCCAGCAGTTTGGTGGGAGGGGGGAGCGAGCAGTACTTC. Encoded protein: CASSLVGGGSEQYF. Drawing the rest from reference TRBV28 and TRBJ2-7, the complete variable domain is DVKVTQSSRYLVKRTGEKVFLECVQDMDHENMFWYRQDPGLGLRLIYFSYDVKMKEKGDIPEGYSVSREKKERFSLILESASTNQTSMYLCASSLVGGGSEQYFGPGTRLTVT.

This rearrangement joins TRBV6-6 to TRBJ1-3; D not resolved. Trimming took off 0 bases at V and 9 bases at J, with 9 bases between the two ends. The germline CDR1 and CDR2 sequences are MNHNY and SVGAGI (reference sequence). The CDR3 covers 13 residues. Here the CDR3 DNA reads TGTGCCAGCAGTTACTCGAATCCAGGCACCATATATTTT. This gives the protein CASSYSNPGTIYF.

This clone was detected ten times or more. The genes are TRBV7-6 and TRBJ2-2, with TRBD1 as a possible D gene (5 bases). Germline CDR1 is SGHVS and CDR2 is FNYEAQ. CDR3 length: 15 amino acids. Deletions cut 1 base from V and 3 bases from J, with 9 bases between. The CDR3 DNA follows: TGTGCCAGCAGCTTAGGCAGGGTTTACACCGGGGAGCTGTTTTTT. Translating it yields CASSLGRVYTGELFF.

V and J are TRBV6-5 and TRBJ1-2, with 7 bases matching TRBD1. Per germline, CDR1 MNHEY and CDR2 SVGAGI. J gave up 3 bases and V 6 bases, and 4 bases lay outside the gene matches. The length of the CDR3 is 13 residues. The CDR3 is CASRLGTDYGYTF. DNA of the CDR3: TGTGCCAGCAGACTAGGGACAGACTATGGCTACACCTTC.

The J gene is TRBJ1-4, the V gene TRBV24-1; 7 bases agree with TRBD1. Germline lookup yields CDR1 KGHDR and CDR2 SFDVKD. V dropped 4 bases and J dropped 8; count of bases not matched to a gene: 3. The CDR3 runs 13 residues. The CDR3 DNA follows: TGTGCCACCAGTGAAGGGGGCAGGGAAAAACTGTTTTTT. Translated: CATSEGGREKLFF.

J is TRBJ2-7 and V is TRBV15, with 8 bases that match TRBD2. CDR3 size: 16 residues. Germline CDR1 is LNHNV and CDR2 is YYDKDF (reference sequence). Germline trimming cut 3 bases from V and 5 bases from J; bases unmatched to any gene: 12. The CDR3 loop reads CATSSYPGGSADEQYF. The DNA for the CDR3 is TGTGCCACCAGCAGCTACCCGGGGGGGAGTGCTGACGAGCAGTACTTC.

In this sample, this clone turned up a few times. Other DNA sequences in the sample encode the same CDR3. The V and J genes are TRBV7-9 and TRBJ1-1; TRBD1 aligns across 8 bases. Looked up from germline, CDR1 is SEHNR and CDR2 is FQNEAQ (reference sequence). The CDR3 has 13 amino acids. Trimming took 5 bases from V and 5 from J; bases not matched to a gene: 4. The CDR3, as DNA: TGTGCCAGCAGCACCCAGGGGGCTACTGAAGCTTTCTTT. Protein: CASSTQGATEAFF.

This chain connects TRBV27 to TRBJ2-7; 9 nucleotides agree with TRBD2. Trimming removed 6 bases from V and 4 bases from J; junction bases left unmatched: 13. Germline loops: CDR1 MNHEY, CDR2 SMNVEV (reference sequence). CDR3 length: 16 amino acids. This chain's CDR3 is CASSLWLAGSRYEQYF. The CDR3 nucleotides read TGTGCCAGCAGCCTATGGCTAGCGGGAAGTAGATACGAGCAGTACTTC.